This TCR beta chain is from a study of cytomegalovirus exposure and HLA in healthy donors. About the study: Earlier results showed roughly 120 million unique TCR beta sequences derived from approximately 180 million T cells.

Findings and caveats of the study: Earlier analysis found most TCR beta V segments productive about 90% or about 30% of the time.

The CDR3 sequence is 14 residues long. V lost 7 bases, J lost 2 bases, and 5 bases stayed unmatched. Germline V lookup: CDR1 MRHNA, CDR2 SNTAGT. Primers included in the PCR were 60 Vbeta and 13 Jbeta primers. Measured with immunoSEQ multiplex PCR; TCRdb has only the in-frame clones, and not every one. Of 150,000 or so clones in the sample, around 75% are singletons; the top ten hold less than 9.5%. Worth noting for this clone: Its antigen is still unknown.

Nominal health characterized the donors when sampled, though unrecorded immune exposures were likely. V and J are TRBV6-4 and TRBJ2-1, with 7 nucleotides matching TRBD2. This TCR was sampled from a woman in her forties in good health and CMV-seropositive. What was sequenced was PBMCs. The DNA for the CDR3 is TGTGCCAGCATAGGACTAGAGCCCTACAATGAGCAGTTCTTC. Protein sequence: CASIGLEPYNEQFF.